These 14 T cell receptor beta chains were all obtained from the same sample, sequenced in a study of T-cell reconstitution after alpha-beta-depleted transplantation in children. Unique molecular identifiers were incorporated during preparation of the TCRbeta library. Each CDR3 protein gets one entry after TCRdb re-called the PCR reads with MiXCR. The sample yields roughly 280,000 distinct CDR3 sequences, more than 9% seen once. The sequenced sample was peripheral blood, obtained 180 days after TCRalphabeta/CD19-depleted stem cell transplant. The origin of the receptors is a male patient between 2 and 15 years old who had a stem cell transplant for chronic granulomatous disease, so the T cells may come from the graft donor.

This clonotype was seen at least ten times. The genes are TRBV7-9 and TRBJ2-2; the D is unclear. This CDR3 has 14 amino acids. V shed 1 base and J shed 6 bases, with 9 bases lying between them. Per germline, CDR1 SEHNR and CDR2 FQNEAQ (reference sequence). CDR3 DNA sequence: TGTGCCAGCAGCTTAGGGATTCCGGCCGGGGAGCTGTTTTTT. Translation: CASSLGIPAGELFF.

This clonotype was seen ten or more times. The chain employs TRBV28 and TRBJ1-5; D is unclear. CDR3 length: 14 amino acids. CDR1 is MDHEN and CDR2 is SYDVKM in the germline V gene. V gave up 2 bases and J gave up 2 bases, with 7 bases separating them. This CDR3 reads CASSLERGNQPQHF. The CDR3 DNA follows: TGTGCCAGCAGTTTAGAACGCGGCAATCAGCCCCAGCATTTT.

Ten or more counts support this clonotype. This chain links TRBV29-1 with TRBJ2-1, with D possibly matching TRBD2 (5 bases). The CDR3 is 11 amino acids. Trimming took off 8 bases at V and 4 bases at J, with 9 bases between the two ends. The germline V gene has CDR1 SQVTM and CDR2 ANQGSEA. CDR3 sequence reads: CSPGNYNEQFF. The DNA of the CDR3 is TGCAGCCCGGGGAATTACAATGAGCAGTTCTTC.

Comment on this clonotype: A read error may be the cause here, since a much bigger clone is one base away. V gene TRBV7-2 combines with J gene TRBJ1-6; D is undetermined. CDR1 is SGHTA and CDR2 is FQGNSA in the germline V gene. There are 15 residues in the CDR3. Trimming took 5 bases from V and 6 from J, leaving 14 bases between them. DNA of the CDR3: TGTGCCAGCAGCGCCCAGTGGGCTCTTAATTCACCCCTCCACTTT. Translating gives CASSAQWALNSPLHF.

This clonotype was counted ten times or more. The V gene is TRBV20-1, the J gene TRBJ2-7; 7 bases map to TRBD2. V lost 5 bases and J lost 5; bases outside the gene matches: 12. Germline CDR1 is DFQATT and CDR2 is SNEGSKA (reference sequence). The CDR3 spans 14 residues. For the CDR3, the DNA is TGCAGTGCTGGTTCGGGGGGTGCGAGCGACGAGCAGTACTTC. It translates to CSAGSGGASDEQYF.

The table lists this clonotype with many counts. The chain employs TRBV7-9 and TRBJ2-1; weak D call: TRBD1 (6 bases). CDR3 length equals 16 residues. V was shortened by 2 bases and J by 0 bases, with 11 bases between the two germline ends. Looked up from germline, CDR1 is SEHNR and CDR2 is FQNEAQ (reference sequence). DNA of the CDR3: TGTGCCAGCAGCTTATTCCAGGGGCCCTCCTACAATGAGCAGTTCTTC. Translating gives CASSLFQGPSYNEQFF.

The J gene is TRBJ1-6, the V gene TRBV4-1; D is undetermined. The CDR3 runs to 15 residues. Germline CDR1 is MGHRA and CDR2 is YSYEKL. The V gene lost 2 bases and the J gene lost 14 bases, with 19 bases spanning the gap. The CDR3 DNA reads as TGCGCCAGCAGCCAAATGGGTCCGTCGGTGGTGGCCCTCCACTTT. This encodes CASSQMGPSVVALHF.

Regarding this clonotype: A read error is the likely source, as a far larger clone sits one nucleotide away. The gene calls are TRBV5-1 and TRBJ2-5; D gene ambiguous. V lost 1 base to trimming and J lost 5 bases, with 6 bases between them. Germline assignment: CDR1 SGHRS and CDR2 YFSETQ. The CDR3 spans 12 residues. The CDR3: CASSLRVETQYF. The CDR3 DNA follows: TGCGCCAGCAGCTTGAGAGTCGAGACCCAGTACTTC.

About this clonotype itself: Mismatch with germline at one junction end may stem from a read error. The V call is TRBV12-3 or TRBV12-4, the J call TRBJ2-7; possible D gene TRBD1, 6 bases. This CDR3 contains 14 residues. The CDR3 loop reads CTSSSFPDSYQQYF. As DNA, the CDR3 is TGTACCAGCAGTTCTTTCCCGGACAGCTACCAGCAGTACTTC.

The rearrangement uses TRBV5-4 and TRBJ1-1; no reliable D call. From germline, CDR1 is SGHNT and CDR2 YYREEE (reference sequence). The CDR3 totals 13 residues. The ends were cut back, 4 bases at V and 5 bases at J, with 12 bases in the middle. CDR3 loop: CASSPEQLTEAFF. The CDR3 nucleotides read TGTGCCAGCAGCCCCGAACAGTTGACTGAAGCTTTCTTT.

Of note for this clonotype: A much larger clone lies a single base off, so this may be a read error. V gene TRBV25-1 combines with J gene TRBJ2-1; possibly TRBD2 for D (5 bases). The CDR3 is 15 amino acids. Germline CDR1 and CDR2: MGHDK and SYGVNS. Trimming took off 5 bases at V and 4 bases at J, with 15 bases between the two ends. CDR3 nucleotide sequence: TGTGCCAGCAGTTCCGAGAAACGGGGATACAATGAGCAGTTCTTC. This gives the protein CASSSEKRGYNEQFF.

The chain joins TRBV12-3 or TRBV12-4 to TRBJ1-1; 8 bases align to TRBD1. Trimming cost V 6 bases and J 3 bases; bases outside gene matches: 9. The CDR3 has 15 amino acids. CDR3 in amino acids: CASRYDRGRDTEAFF. CDR3 sequence (DNA): TGTGCCAGCAGATACGACAGGGGAAGGGACACTGAAGCTTTCTTT.

J is TRBJ2-1 and V is TRBV10-2; TRBD2 matches at 11 bases. J lost 3 bases, V lost 7 bases, and 5 bases had no gene match. Germline CDR1 WSHSY, CDR2 SAAADI. The CDR3 consists of 15 residues. The CDR3: CASTGGTSGYNEQFF. CDR3 in DNA: TGCGCCAGCACTGGCGGGACTAGCGGCTACAATGAGCAGTTCTTC.

Regarding this clonotype: Given a much more abundant clone one base away, this may be a read error. This sequence joins TRBV3-1 and TRBJ1-1; no reliable D call. CDR1 is LGHDT and CDR2 is YNNKEL in the germline V gene (reference sequence). The CDR3 totals 15 residues. The CDR3, as DNA: TGTGCCAGCTGCCAAATACCTCAGTCGAACACTGAAGCTTTCTTT. Its protein is CASCQIPQSNTEAFF.